The next 14 T cell receptor beta chains were all read from a single sample in a study of shared clonotypes between healthy human individuals (dated by TCRdb to about 2020). The library came from the immunoSEQ multiplex PCR assay. What TCRdb holds here is the immuneACCESS table cut down to in-frame rearrangements. Part of the clones is not present; checked against another copy, under half of the missing clones reflect an unresolved V gene, and the others are unexplained. This sample comprises 600,000 to 750,000 clones, 90% of them detected only once. The top ten clones comprise roughly 36% of the sample. Sequenced sample: memory CD8+ T cells from PBMCs. Reading the label with the study, this specimen's cell subset or site is: CD45RO+ cells pooled with CCR7-negative TemRA cells. Source of these receptors: a man aged 18 to 30 in good health. Some clones in this sample may be carry-over from other donors' samples.

V usage is TRBV10-3 and J usage is TRBJ2-1, with 7 nucleotides matching TRBD2. Germline V lookup: CDR1 ENHRY, CDR2 SYGVKD. With 0 bases clipped from V and 2 bases from J, the junction kept 7 bases outside the gene matches. This CDR3 has 17 amino acids. The CDR3 nucleotides read TGTGCCATCAGTGAGTCATACAGCGGGACTACCTACAATGAGCAGTTCTTC. Its translation is CAISESYSGTTYNEQFF.

The V and J genes are TRBV7-9 and TRBJ2-2; TRBD2 matches at 9 bases. V trimming: 3 bases; J trimming: 1 base; junction bases outside the gene matches: 6. The CDR3 contains 17 residues. CDR1 and CDR2 (germline): SEHNR, FQNEAQ (reference sequence). The CDR3 bases are TGTGCCAGCAGCTTCGGAGTGCGGGAGGGGAACACCGGGGAGCTGTTTTTT. It codes for CASSFGVREGNTGELFF.

The V gene is TRBV5-1, the J gene TRBJ2-1; D is ambiguous. Trimming removed 2 bases at V and 0 bases at J, with 12 bases between. Per germline, CDR1 SGHRS and CDR2 YFSETQ. The CDR3 consists of 16 residues. CDR3 amino acids: CASSFLDWTSYNEQFF. The CDR3 DNA sequence: TGCGCCAGCAGCTTCCTAGACTGGACCTCCTACAATGAGCAGTTCTTC.

The chain combines TRBV27 with TRBJ2-1; possibly TRBD1 for D (6 bases). The CDR3 sequence is 15 residues long. Germline CDR1 and CDR2: MNHEY and SMNVEV (reference sequence). V was pared by 4 bases and J by 4 bases, with 14 bases between. The DNA of the CDR3 is TGTGCCAGCAGTTCCGGACAGCTAGCTTACAATGAGCAGTTCTTC. This encodes CASSSGQLAYNEQFF.

The rearrangement joins TRBV28 to TRBJ2-7; 7 nucleotides line up with TRBD1. The CDR3 is made up of 13 amino acids. The ends lost 8 bases at V and 3 bases at J; junction bases unmatched: 7. The germline V gene encodes CDR1 MDHEN and CDR2 SYDVKM. CDR3 in amino acids: CASLGTELYEQYF. CDR3 nucleotides: TGTGCCAGCCTAGGGACAGAGCTCTACGAGCAGTACTTC.

This clone was detected ten times or more. Other DNA variants within this sample encode the same CDR3. The CDR3 spells CAWRRGNTEAFF. The CDR3 DNA reads as TGTGCCTGGAGGAGAGGGAACACTGAAGCTTTCTTT. The V gene is TRBV30, the J gene TRBJ1-1; D gene ambiguous. V lost 3 bases and J lost 1, with 6 bases in between. Germline V lookup: CDR1 GTSNPN, CDR2 SVGIG (reference sequence). The CDR3 has 12 amino acids.

A single count supports this clone. The chain has TRBV28 and TRBJ2-1; D perhaps matches TRBD2 (6 bases). Germline values: CDR1 MDHEN, CDR2 SYDVKM. V gave up 7 bases and J gave up 5 bases, with 15 bases separating them. This CDR3 contains 14 residues. CDR3: CASTTGDENNEQFF. CDR3 bases: TGTGCCAGCACGACGGGAGATGAGAACAATGAGCAGTTCTTC.

V gene TRBV10-1 combines with J gene TRBJ2-7; the D is unclear. Germline CDR1 is WNHNN and CDR2 is SYGVQD (reference sequence). The CDR3 is 13 residues long. V lost 2 bases and J 8 bases, leaving 13 bases between the germline ends. The CDR3 spells CASSEGVKSQQYF. The DNA of the CDR3 is TGCGCCAGCAGTGAGGGGGTGAAGTCGCAGCAGTACTTC.

The sample holds one count of this clone. The rearrangement uses TRBV21-1 and TRBJ2-3. TRBV21-1 is deemed a pseudogene. The length of the CDR3 is 14 residues. The CDR3 spells CASSNISPIDTQYF. In nucleotides, the CDR3 is TGTGCCAGCAGCAATATCTCGCCCATCGATACGCAGTATTTT.

This chain joins TRBV5-1 and TRBJ1-1, with D unresolved. Trimming cost V 3 bases and J 5 bases, with 11 bases left between them. The CDR3 has 13 amino acids. CDR1 and CDR2 (germline): SGHRS, YFSETQ. CDR3 amino acids: CASSSPGGTEAFF. The CDR3 DNA reads as TGCGCCAGCAGCTCTCCGGGTGGGACTGAAGCTTTCTTT.

V gene TRBV6-1 combines with J gene TRBJ2-3, with 10 bases lining up with TRBD1. Losses at the gene ends were 4 bases for V and 2 bases for J; bases not matched to a gene: 3. Germline V CDR1 and CDR2: MNHNS, SASEGT. The CDR3 length is 15 residues. The DNA of the CDR3 is TGTGCCAGCAGTGGGGGACAGGGGCCCACAGATACGCAGTATTTT. Its protein product is CASSGGQGPTDTQYF.

This clone was observed a few times. The V call is TRBV29-1, the J call TRBJ1-2; D might be TRBD1 (5 bases). Trimming removed 6 bases from V and 5 bases from J, with 16 bases in between. CDR1 is SQVTM, CDR2 ANQGSEA, per germline. This CDR3 comprises 13 residues. The CDR3 is CSVKRRGIYGYTF. CDR3 nucleotide sequence: TGCAGCGTAAAACGTCGGGGGATATATGGCTACACCTTC. The full variable domain, in which reference TRBV29-1 and TRBJ1-2 provide the parts outside the CDR3, is SAVISQKPSRDICQRGTSLTIQCQVDSQVTMMFWYRQQPGQSLTLIATANQGSEATYESGFVIDKFPISRPNLTFSTLTVSNMSPEDSSIYLCSVKRRGIYGYTFGSGTRLTVV.

This chain joins TRBV19 and TRBJ2-5; D might be TRBD2 (6 bases). V was pared by 6 bases and J by 4 bases, with 18 bases between. This CDR3 region has 15 residues. Germline V lookup: CDR1 LNHDA, CDR2 SQIVND (reference sequence). The CDR3: CASSGTISGRETQYF. The CDR3 DNA sequence: TGTGCCAGTAGCGGAACTATCAGCGGGCGAGAGACCCAGTACTTC.

The rearrangement uses TRBV29-1 and TRBJ2-7; 10 nucleotides match TRBD1. V lost 7 bases and J lost 2; bases outside the gene matches: 5. The germline CDR1 and CDR2 sequences are SQVTM and ANQGSEA. The CDR3 loop spans 13 amino acids. This CDR3 is CSAQGTGAYEQYF. CDR3 in DNA: TGCAGCGCCCAAGGGACAGGGGCCTACGAGCAGTACTTC.